This T cell receptor (beta chain) was retrieved from a study of vaccination and CD4 T cells after COVID-19. In regard to this clonotype: Its specificity is unknown.

The treatment denotes: approximately 11-day PBMC culture with coronavirus spike peptide pools or control peptides (ViraFEST assay). Samples of CD4+ T cells were obtained from the unexposed donor before the COVID-19 pandemic (2011-2018). The Oncomine TCR Beta short-read assay generated sequence data from the DNA of cultured CD4+ T cells. TCRdb ran MiXCR on the PCR reads and lists one entry per CDR3 protein. The data hold a few thousand distinct CDR3 sequences, with approximately 26% observed a single time. Germline lookup yields CDR1 SGHTA and CDR2 FQGTGA. The CDR3 extends over 15 amino acids. Trimming took 1 base from V and 7 from J; bases not matched to a gene: 5.

V gene TRBV7-3 combines with J gene TRBJ2-1; 9 bases line up with TRBD2. The sequenced sample consisted of CD4+ T cells from blood, cultured in vitro. This receptor was taken from a human donor in good health. CDR3 coding DNA: TGTGCCAGCAGCTTAAATAGCGGGAGCGGTAATGAGCAGTTCTTC. It translates to CASSLNSGSGNEQFF.